One T cell receptor beta chain is described in this entry. The PCR used 60 Vbeta and 13 Jbeta primers. This table comes from immunoSEQ multiplex PCR, and its TCRdb copy is limited to in-frame clones, with some not included. Here the sample spans 150,000 or so clones, 65% to 75% being singletons. This sample is drawn from a study of cytomegalovirus exposure and HLA in healthy donors. Study at large: Early released data had around 89 million unique TCRs, all coming from HLA-typed donors.

The germline V and J ends were trimmed by 5 bases and 4 bases, with 14 bases remaining between them. CDR1 is LNHNV, CDR2 YYDKDF, per germline (reference sequence). The CDR3 runs 15 residues. The clonotype originates from a human donor in good health. The chain is built from TRBV15 and TRBJ1-4; D unclear. Material for sequencing was PBMCs. The DNA for the CDR3 is TGTGCCACCAGCCCGAGCGAACCCTATAATGAAAAACTGTTTTTT. It specifies CATSPSEPYNEKLFF.